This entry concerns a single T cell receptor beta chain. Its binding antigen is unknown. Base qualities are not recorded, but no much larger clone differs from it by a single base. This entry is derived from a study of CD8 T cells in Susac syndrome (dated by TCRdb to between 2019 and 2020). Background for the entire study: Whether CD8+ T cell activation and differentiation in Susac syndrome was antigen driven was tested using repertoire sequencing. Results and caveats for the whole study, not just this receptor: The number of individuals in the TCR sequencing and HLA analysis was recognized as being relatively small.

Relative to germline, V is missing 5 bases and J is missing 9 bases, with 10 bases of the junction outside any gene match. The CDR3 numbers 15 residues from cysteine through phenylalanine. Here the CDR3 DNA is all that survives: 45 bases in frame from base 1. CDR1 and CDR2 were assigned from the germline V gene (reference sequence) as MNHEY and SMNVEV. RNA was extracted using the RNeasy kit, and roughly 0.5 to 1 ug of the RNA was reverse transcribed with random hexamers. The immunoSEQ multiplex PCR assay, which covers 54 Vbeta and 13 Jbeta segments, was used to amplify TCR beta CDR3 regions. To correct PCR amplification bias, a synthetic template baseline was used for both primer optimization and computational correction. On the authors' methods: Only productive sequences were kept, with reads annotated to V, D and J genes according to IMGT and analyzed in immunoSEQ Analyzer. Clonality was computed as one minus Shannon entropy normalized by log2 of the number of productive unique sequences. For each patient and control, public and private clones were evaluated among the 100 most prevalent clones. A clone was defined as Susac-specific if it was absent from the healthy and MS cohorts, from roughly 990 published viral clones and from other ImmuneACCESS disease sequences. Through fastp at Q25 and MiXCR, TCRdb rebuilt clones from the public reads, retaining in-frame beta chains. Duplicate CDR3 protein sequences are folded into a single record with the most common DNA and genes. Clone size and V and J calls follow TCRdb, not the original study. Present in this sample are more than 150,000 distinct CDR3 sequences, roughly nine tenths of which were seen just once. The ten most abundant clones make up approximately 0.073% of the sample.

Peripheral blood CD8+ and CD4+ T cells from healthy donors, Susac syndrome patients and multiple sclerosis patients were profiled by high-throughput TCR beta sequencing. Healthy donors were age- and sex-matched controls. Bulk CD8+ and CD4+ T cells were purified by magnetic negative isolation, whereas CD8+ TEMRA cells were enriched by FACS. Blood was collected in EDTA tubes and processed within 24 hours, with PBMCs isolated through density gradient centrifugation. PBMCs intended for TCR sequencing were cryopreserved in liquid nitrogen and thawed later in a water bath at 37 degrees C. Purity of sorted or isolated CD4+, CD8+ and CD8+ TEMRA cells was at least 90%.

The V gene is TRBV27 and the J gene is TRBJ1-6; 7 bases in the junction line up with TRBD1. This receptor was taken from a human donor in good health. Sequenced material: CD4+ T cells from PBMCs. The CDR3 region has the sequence CASSLTGENGSPLHF. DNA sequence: TGTGCCAGCAGTCTTACAGGGGAAAACGGTTCACCCCTCCACTTT.